The clone carrying this TCR beta chain was counted a few times. The data are from a study of human T cells and chemical hapten exposure. The time point is: patch test 2, 6 weeks after DPC sensitization. Treatment of the sample: therapeutic diphenylcyclopropenone sensitization with weekly scalp DPC. The authors extracted total RNA from unfractionated whole blood. With 1 base removed from V and 6 bases from J, the gap between germline ends came to 13 bases. The CDR3 has 16 amino acids. Germline V gives CDR1 SGHTA, CDR2 FQGNSA. TCRdb reprocessed the RACE reads via MiXCR and lists one record per CDR3 protein. Among about 42,000 distinct CDR3 sequences listed, around a tenth were seen once.

This sequence joins TRBV7-2 and TRBJ1-6; no reliable D call. The sample was whole blood, taken in connection with sensitization to the hapten diphenylcyclopropenone (DPC). The clonotype was recovered from a woman in her twenties or thirties with alopecia areata. Some clones in this sample may be carry-over from other donors' samples. CDR3 sequence (DNA): TGTGCCAGCAGCTTAGGTAGAGGACTGTTTAATTCACCCCTCCACTTT. As protein: CASSLGRGLFNSPLHF.